This T cell receptor (beta chain) was sequenced in a study of blood T cell repertoires in COVID-19. Whole-study context: The United States, Italy and Spain provided the acute and convalescent COVID-19 samples. T cells, B-cell-depleted T cells, or PBMCs supplied cDNA or gDNA.

Under the authors' procedure: Nucleated cell counts were estimated from reference gene primer amplification. The assay was immunoSEQ multiplex PCR, and TCRdb's table has in-frame clones only and misses some. Clone size and V and J calls were adopted from that table, with D and trimming inferred from the DNA. The sample lists more than 250,000 clones, 75% to 90% occurring once. The CDR3 is 15 residues long. Germline CDR1 LNHDA, CDR2 SQIVND (reference sequence). The V gene end was trimmed by 6 bases and the J gene end by 0 bases; junction bases not matched to a gene: 8. The V call is TRBV19, the J call TRBJ2-7; 7 bases are a match to TRBD2. The sample consisted of peripheral blood. The clonotype comes from a woman aged 30 to 39 who had recovered from COVID-19. CDR3 DNA: TGTGCCAGTAGGGCCTCTAGCGGACCCTCCTACGAGCAGTACTTC. This translates into CASRASSGPSYEQYF.